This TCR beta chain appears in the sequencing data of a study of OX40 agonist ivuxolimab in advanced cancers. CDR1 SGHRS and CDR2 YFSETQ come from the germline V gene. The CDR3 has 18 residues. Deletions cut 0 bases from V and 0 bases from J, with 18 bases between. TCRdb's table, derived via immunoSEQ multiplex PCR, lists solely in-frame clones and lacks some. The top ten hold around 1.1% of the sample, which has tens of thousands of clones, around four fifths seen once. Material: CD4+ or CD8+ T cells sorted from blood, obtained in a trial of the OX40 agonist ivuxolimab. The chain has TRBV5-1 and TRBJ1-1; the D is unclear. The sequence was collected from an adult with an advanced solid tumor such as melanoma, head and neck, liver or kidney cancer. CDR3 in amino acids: CASSLVFSGSGVNTEAFF. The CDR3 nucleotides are TGCGCCAGCAGCTTGGTTTTTTCGGGGTCCGGTGTGAACACTGAAGCTTTCTTT.